This TCR beta chain was obtained from a study of cytomegalovirus exposure and HLA in healthy donors (dated 2017 in TCRdb). General notes on the study: According to an earlier analysis of 587 of the donors, about 179 million T cells yielded over 100 million unique TCR beta sequences and 276 Gb of sequence data. About 280 gigabases of sequencing data and 75 million to 85 million unique TCR sequences made up an early release that covered some 640 HLA-typed donors. Of the roughly 390 genotyped donors, 81% were placed in the genetic ancestry cluster associated with self-reported Caucasian donors. The aim of the study was to test whether cataloging public T cell receptors could identify signatures of past pathogen exposure. Using immunosequencing, the study profiled T cell repertoires from fewer than 700 subjects and related those repertoires to cytomegalovirus serostatus. Along with the approximately 620-subject first cohort, a separate validation cohort of some 130 different subjects was used. To predict cytomegalovirus infection status, the study combined high-throughput TCR immunosequencing, statistical association of individual TCRs with disease status, and machine learning. A later analysis re-examined previously published TCR beta repertoires from more than 550 donors and added high-resolution HLA genotyping to investigate patterns of TCR occurrence. Rather than drawing on any new phenotypic data, the later analysis identified candidate immune exposures from TCR beta sequences and the way those sequences occurred across donors. In an earlier analysis of 500 to 650 of the donors, high-throughput TCR beta sequencing was used to judge whether each TCR beta V gene segment behaved as functional or pseudogenic. Donor age, sex, ethnicity and CMV serostatus were collected together with the repertoire data. A later genetic analysis took genome-wide SNP genotypes for about 55% of the roughly 670 donors and used that subset as a discovery cohort. All discovery cohort repertoires had been generated on a single sequencing platform. Both class I and class II loci were covered by HLA typing, at four-digit resolution. The number of donors typed differed by locus, with 629-630 for A, B, C, DRB1 and DQB1, over 500 for DQA1, some 570 for DPA1, and approximately 470 for DPB1. Four to six DR-DQ haplotypes were handled as single units for association and clustering, since linkage in the cohort was strong. Among around 400 genotyped donors of the cohort, an average of about 240,000 unique TCR beta nucleotide sequences was sequenced per donor, of which 15% to 20% were non-productive. The paper as a whole reports these results and caveats: When HLA alleles, especially DR and DQ, strongly co-occurred, attributing TCR associations to individual alleles was difficult. Some IMGT-functional V segments, including TRBV6-2 and TRBV6-3, could not be told apart with the 87-base-pair reads, so those segments were excluded. Sequencing depth was assumed to be roughly uniform across donors in the presence/absence analyses, though that assumption may not hold. Broadly in line with IMGT annotations, most TCR beta V segments showed up in productive rearrangements about 87% or about 30% of the time in an earlier analysis of 450 to 600 of the donors. Because HLA typing was missing for some donors at each locus, association tests included only the typed subset. The authors suggested that the approach could potentially be extended to other disease states and immunological phenotypes. According to a later analysis, parvovirus B19, influenza, CMV and Epstein-Barr virus appeared linked to several top co-occurrence clusters. A later genetic analysis reported fewer N-insertions in productive TCRs among donors in an Asian-associated ancestry cluster than the roughly 650-donor mean. A total of 150 or so TCR beta chains were listed by the study as associated with cytomegalovirus. While some public TCRs were present in many individuals, most TCR sequences turned up only very rarely across donors. A group of highly shared sequence variants was considered likely to be a technical artifact of the sequencing pipeline. V-gene and J-gene trimming of TCR beta chains was associated with a missense DCLRE1C variant in a later genetic analysis, and the association was replicated in an independent cohort. A few of the identified cytomegalovirus-associated TCR beta chains were confirmed in vitro to be specific for cytomegalovirus antigens. Specific HLA alleles were associated with over 15,000 TCR beta sequences at a false discovery rate of 0.05 in a later analysis. Correlated functional status among segregating V segments might be attributable to linkage disequilibrium, but an unknown experimental factor could not be ruled out. A later analysis found that most CMV-associated TCR beta chains appeared HLA-restricted, with HLA associations seemingly driven largely by CMV exposure. In both the original and validation cohorts, the classifier was reported to diagnose cytomegalovirus status with high specificity and sensitivity. Only TCR beta chains were sequenced in this cohort, and the absence of alpha or paired-chain data limited detectable features. A further reported finding was that TCR beta sequences accurately predicted the HLA-A and HLA-B alleles for most subjects in the first cohort. Immune exposure information for the cohort was limited to CMV serostatus. A later analysis found that TCR association rates varied across HLA loci, with DRB1 alleles showing the most associated TCRs and HLA-C alleles the fewest. In a later analysis, HLA-associated TCR beta chains showed more clonal expansion and lower generation probabilities than non-associated chains that were equally common. Because counts were too low, about 17 rarely observed V segments, including chromosome 9 orphons, were excluded from the earlier analysis of some 540 of the donors.

CDR1 and CDR2, looked up from the germline V gene, are LGHNA and YNFKEQ. V is cut back by 0 bases and J by 6 bases, with 4 bases in the junction unmatched. Spanning cysteine to phenylalanine, the CDR3 consists of 14 amino acids. The only DNA kept is the CDR3, 42 bases in frame from the first base. Receptor amplification or capture employed the immunoSEQ multiplex PCR assay. A mixture of 60 forward primers for TCR Vbeta segments and 13 reverse primers for TCR Jbeta segments was used in the multiplex PCR. A multiplex PCR assay on genomic DNA amplified the CDR3 region of rearranged TCR beta genes. Amplified TCR beta libraries were sequenced as 87-base-pair reads on the Illumina HiSeq System. Per the original workflow: In a later analysis, approximately 74 million unique TCR beta chains were counted across the roughly 670 repertoires, and around 11 million of these chains were shared by at least two donors. Raw reads were error-corrected and collapsed into unique sequences by a nearest-neighbor algorithm in which closely related sequences were merged to remove PCR and sequencing errors. V, D and J gene segments were assigned by aligning CDR3 sequences to IMGT reference sequences. For a sequence to be retained, at least a six-nucleotide match to both a V gene segment and a J gene segment was required. A rearrangement was called productive if the CDR3 had no stop codons and remained in frame with V and J, and every other rearrangement was called non-productive. Following IMGT convention, CDR3 was defined as the stretch from the second conserved V-encoded cysteine to the conserved J-encoded phenylalanine. The earlier analysis of some 550 of the donors excluded any sequence lacking an unambiguous match to a single V gene segment. In an earlier analysis of some 590 of the donors, a V segment was called functional when productive rearrangements were above 56.7%, and segregating when the standard deviation between donors exceeded 5%. To diagnose cytomegalovirus status from the catalog of TCR beta chain sequences, a statistical classification framework was built. In a later analysis, TCR nucleotide sequences were compared against IMGT/GENE-DB human TR gene sequences so that V and J genes could be assigned. A later analysis assigned CDR3 sequences and most-parsimonious VDJ recombination scenarios with the TCRdist pipeline. In a later analysis, every TCR beta chain was defined by the combination of its CDR3 amino acid sequence and its V-gene family, and reads without a unique V-gene family were dropped. In a later analysis, approximately 590 highly shared, low-generation-probability nucleotide sequences were removed to address suspected cross-contamination and a sequencing artifact. For each public chain, a later analysis derived a clonal expansion index from normalized ranks of inferred template counts within each repertoire. In a later analysis, generation probabilities were computed using a VDJ recombination model fitted to out-of-frame rearrangements, and the results were checked against IGoR. A later analysis scored TCR-TCR, TCR-HLA and TCR-CMV co-occurrence with hypergeometric tests, applying a repertoire-size bias correction to TCR pairs. A later analysis estimated false discovery rates by permuting HLA or CMV assignments 20 times. A later analysis grouped co-occurring TCRs with DBSCAN, adding TCRdist sequence similarity when clustering within HLA-allele-positive subsets. Repertoires with fewer than 30,000 or more than 120,000 public chains, plus five repertoires with anomalous nucleotide sharing, were excluded from co-occurrence clustering. The clones in this table, taken by TCRdb from immuneACCESS, are in-frame only. Not every clone is retained; where verified, under half of the shortfall comes from an unresolved V gene, and the cause of the rest is unknown. V and J calls and clone size are copied from that table; D and trimming were computed from the DNA. This sample is represented by approximately 140,000 clones; around three quarters of them were singletons. The biggest ten clones account for over 1.5% of the sample.

In the case of this clone: Its antigen is still unknown. Per-base quality was not reported, and no clone a single base away is much larger than it.

In total, roughly 670 healthy bone marrow donors made up the cohort. At the time of sampling, every cohort member was nominally healthy, though immune exposures that went unrecorded were likely present. The donor was CMV seronegative and belonged to the group of several hundred seronegative cohort members. A peripheral blood sample was provided by each donor, and peripheral blood mononuclear cells were used for TCR beta sequencing. Genomic DNA was extracted from the blood cell samples with the Qiagen DNeasy Blood Extraction Kit. The origin of this receptor is a woman between 50 and 59 years old in good health and CMV-seronegative. Rearrangement joined TRBV4-2 to TRBJ2-7; 8 middle bases align to TRBD1. Sequenced sample: PBMCs. The base sequence is TGTGCCAGCAGCCAAGACAGGGGGCTGGGCGAGCAGTACTTC. It encodes CASSQDRGLGEQYF.